This T cell receptor beta chain was identified in a study of blood T cell repertoires in COVID-19. For this clone: A junction boundary mismatches the germline segment, possibly from a read error.

Seattle cases were enrolled at active infection and followed longitudinally. Original data processing: The assay estimated nucleated cells by amplifying reference gene primers. This table comes from immunoSEQ multiplex PCR, and its TCRdb copy is limited to in-frame clones, with some not included. The V and J calls and clone size come from that table; D and trimming were worked out from the DNA. The sample lists about 130,000 clones, about four fifths occurring once. The V gene's germline CDR1 is MNHEY and CDR2 SMNVEV (reference sequence). The CDR3 totals 13 residues. The receptor was isolated from a woman aged 70-85 years with COVID-19, enrolled during active disease. The sample taken for sequencing was peripheral blood. The chain combines TRBV27 with TRBJ1-1; D uncertain. The chain's CDR3 is CASSFGNRARHFF. The CDR3, as DNA: TGTGCCAGCAGTTTCGGGAACCGGGCCCGCCATTTTTTT.